Listed below are T cell receptor beta chains from one sample, sequenced in a study of patients and donors after allogeneic stem cell transplantation. TCRdb passed the RT-PCR reads through MiXCR, listing each CDR3 protein once. Among a few hundred thousand distinct CDR3 sequences listed, 13% to 15% were seen once. The sequenced material came from blood, either unsorted or a sorted T cell fraction (not recorded which). The receptors were sampled from a human donor who was either an allogeneic HSCT recipient or a stem cell or donor lymphocyte infusion donor (not recorded which). It is not recorded whose cells these are; they may come from a transplant donor. CDR3s include the opening cysteine and the closing phenylalanine or tryptophan. The D gene is left open where the match is weak. A clone size is listed for some rows: how often the clone was seen (once, few, many), or a class if it is expanded.

few,.,TRBV29-1,TRBJ1-1,CSVVRVMNTEAFF,TGCAGCGTTGTTAGGGTCATGAACACTGAAGCTTTCTTT
many,.,TRBV27,TRBJ1-5,CASSFVDQPQHF,TGTGCCAGCAGTTTCGTTGATCAGCCCCAGCATTTT
.,.,TRBV13,TRBJ1-2,CASSFAEGDGHGYTF,TGTGCCAGCAGCTTTGCTGAAGGGGATGGGCACGGCTACACCTTC
.,TRBD2,TRBV20-1,TRBJ2-7,CSARVPSGNYEQYF,TGCAGTGCTAGAGTTCCTAGCGGGAACTACGAGCAGTACTTC
many,.,TRBV11-2,TRBJ2-3,CASSLTRESSVTQYF,TGTGCCAGCAGTTTAACCCGGGAGTCCTCGGTTACGCAGTATTTT
many,.,TRBV11-1,TRBJ2-1,CASRLEGRGRHNEQFF,TGTGCCAGCAGACTAGAGGGACGGGGCCGCCACAATGAGCAGTTCTTC
.,.,TRBV7-3,TRBJ2-3,CASSFQFTDTQYF,TGTGCCAGCAGCTTCCAGTTCACAGATACGCAGTATTTT
many,.,TRBV2,TRBJ1-2,CASSTGTKNYGYTF,TGTGCCAGCAGCACCGGGACAAAAAACTATGGCTACACCTTC
.,.,TRBV20-1,TRBJ1-2,CSASPPLGGLRRYGYTF,TGCAGTGCTAGCCCACCGCTGGGGGGATTAAGGAGGTATGGCTACACCTTC
many,TRBD2,TRBV12-3/TRBV12-4,TRBJ2-1,CASTPGPGGRNHNEQFF,TGTGCCAGCACCCCAGGCCCGGGGGGGAGGAACCACAATGAGCAGTTCTTC
.,.,TRBV6-5,TRBJ1-5,CASSYSGSDQPQHF,TGTGCCAGCAGTTACTCTGGGTCTGATCAGCCCCAGCATTTT
.,TRBD1,TRBV18,TRBJ1-1,CASSSQSGTAEAFF,TGTGCCAGCTCATCGCAGTCCGGGACAGCTGAAGCTTTCTTT